A single sample is the source of the 10 T cell receptor beta chains below, sequenced in a study of blood T cell repertoires in COVID-19. Profiling relied on immunoSEQ multiplex PCR, and the TCRdb table lists in-frame clones only, not all of them. The data hold 270,000 or so clones, with 80% to 95% observed a single time. The specimen was PBMCs or T cells enriched from blood (not recorded which). The receptor set was obtained from a man in his forties who had been exposed to COVID-19.

This clone has a single count. V gene TRBV21-1 combines with J gene TRBJ1-5; the table's D call, TRBD1, was not checked against the DNA. TRBV21-1 is recorded as a pseudogene. This CDR3 is built from 19 residues. The CDR3 DNA reads as TGTGCCAGCAGCAAAGAGGGGGACAGGGGCCCCCGAAAGGATCAGCCCCAGCATTTT. Residues: CASSKEGDRGPRKDQPQHF.

V and J are TRBV9 and TRBJ2-2; 9 bases fit TRBD2. Germline V gene lookup returns CDR1 SGDLS and CDR2 YYNGEE. With 4 bases clipped from V and 5 bases from J, the junction kept 15 bases outside the gene matches. The CDR3 has 18 amino acids. The CDR3 DNA is TGTGCCAGCAGCCCAAGGGGTGAGATAGCGGGAGCTACCGGGGAGCTGTTTTTT. Translation gives CASSPRGEIAGATGELFF.

J is TRBJ2-7 and V is TRBV29-1; TRBD2 is a possible D gene (7 bases). This CDR3 is built from 14 residues. Germline V gene data show CDR1 as SQVTM and CDR2 as ANQGSEA. Trimming pared 2 bases from V and 4 bases from J, leaving 15 bases between. In DNA, the CDR3 is TGCAGCGTTGAAATGGGGGGGACATTTTACGAGCAGTACTTC. It yields the protein CSVEMGGTFYEQYF.

The chain carries TRBV2 and TRBJ2-1; 9 nucleotides match TRBD1. Losses at the gene ends were 2 bases for V and 6 bases for J; bases not matched to a gene: 5. The CDR3 spans 15 residues. Germline CDR1 is SNHLY and CDR2 is FYNNEI. CDR3 sequence reads: CASSELGQGGNEQFF. The CDR3 DNA reads TGTGCCAGCAGTGAATTGGGACAGGGAGGCAATGAGCAGTTCTTC.

The genes are TRBV4-1 and TRBJ1-1, with 7 bases aligning to TRBD1. The J segment lost 8 bases and the V segment lost 1 base, leaving 4 bases of the junction unmatched. The CDR3 is 13 amino acids. CDR1 is MGHRA and CDR2 is YSYEKL in the germline V gene. CDR3 sequence reads: CASSQGGTVEAFF. The DNA of the CDR3 is TGCGCCAGCAGCCAAGGTGGGACAGTAGAAGCTTTCTTT.

V and J are TRBV2 and TRBJ2-7; 7 nucleotides align to TRBD1. Germline CDR1 is SNHLY and CDR2 is FYNNEI. Unmatched junction bases numbered 5, after V lost 7 bases and J lost 8 bases. This CDR3 is 11 amino acids long. The CDR3 DNA reads as TGTGCCAGCACCAGGGGGTACAAGCAGTACTTC. It specifies CASTRGYKQYF.

In its sample, this clone was seen a few times. The rearrangement links TRBV4-1 to TRBJ2-7, with D unresolved. V was shortened by 8 bases and J by 4 bases, with 21 bases between the two germline ends. The CDR3 has 15 amino acids. Germline CDR1 is MGHRA and CDR2 is YSYEKL. CDR3 nucleotides: TGCGCCAGCCTTTTGGAGCGAATAAAGAGGTACGAGCAGTACTTC. Protein product: CASLLERIKRYEQYF.

The V and J genes are TRBV3-1 (or the pseudogene TRBV3-2) and TRBJ2-5; maybe TRBD2 (6 bases). The V end was cut by 1 base, the J end by 6 bases, with 15 bases between. Germline CDR1 reads LGHDT; CDR2 reads YNNKEL (reference sequence). This CDR3 spans 15 amino acids. The CDR3 is CASSQVERRGKTQYF. The CDR3 nucleotides read TGTGCCAGCAGCCAAGTAGAGCGGAGGGGAAAGACCCAGTACTTC.

The V gene is TRBV7-3, the J gene TRBJ1-1; TRBD1 might be the D (6 bases). The germline gives CDR1 SGHTA, CDR2 FQGTGA. V lost 5 bases and J 5 bases, leaving 12 bases between the germline ends. This CDR3 is 13 amino acids long. CDR3 protein: CASSLGGKTEAFF. The DNA of the CDR3 is TGTGCCAGCAGCCTAGGGGGAAAGACTGAAGCTTTCTTT.

The J gene is TRBJ2-6, the V gene TRBV19; TRBD1 aligns across 7 bases. The CDR3 length is 17 residues. Germline V gives CDR1 LNHDA, CDR2 SQIVND (reference sequence). The J segment lost 2 bases and the V segment lost 7 bases, leaving 11 bases of the junction unmatched. The CDR3 sequence is CASTRDRQKPGANVLTF. CDR3 bases: TGTGCCAGTACCCGGGACAGACAAAAGCCTGGGGCCAACGTCCTGACTTTC.